The rows below give T cell receptor beta chains drawn from one sample of a study of cytomegalovirus exposure and HLA in healthy donors. Here immunoSEQ multiplex PCR was the method, and the copy in TCRdb shows in-frame clones only, minus some. The sample has some 150,000 clones. The sequenced sample was PBMCs. The receptors shown here come from a woman between 18 and 29 years old in good health and CMV-seronegative. Both conserved end residues are trimmed from each CDR3.

V gene,J gene,CDR3 length,CDR3 protein
TRBV9,TRBJ2-7,14,ASSAGTSGIWDEQY
TRBV11-2,TRBJ1-3,14,ASSAIRGPVGNTIY
TRBV11-2,TRBJ2-3,14,ASSLWGVETTDTQY
TRBV30,TRBJ1-3,11,AWITDRGGGIY
TRBV6-5,TRBJ2-5,13,ARLAGGPSGETQY
TRBV27,TRBJ1-1,9,ATSGFGKAF
TRBV7-2,TRBJ2-3,12,ASSPGLVTDTQY
TRBV4-2,TRBJ2-3,13,ASSPRGDGTDTQY
TRBV7-9,TRBJ2-1,13,ASSPRGSSYNEQF
TRBV11-2,TRBJ2-7,13,ASSLVQGAFYEQY
TRBV9,TRBJ2-1,14,ASSEGAGGSYNEQF
TRBV9,TRBJ2-3,8,ASGRDTQY
TRBV9,TRBJ2-1,12,ASSTSGRAHEQF
TRBV15,TRBJ2-7,13,ATTPARNGAYEQY
TRBV9,TRBJ1-1,12,ASSVVSAGTEAF
TRBV11-3,TRBJ1-3,12,ASSWARTGNTIY
TRBV10-1,TRBJ2-1,14,ASSELGGTLYNEQF
TRBV19,TRBJ1-2,12,ASSTGQGTMGYT
TRBV7-9,TRBJ2-2,13,ASSYQGGNTGELF
TRBV29-1,TRBJ2-1,12,SAAGLAGYNEQF
TRBV6-5,TRBJ2-6,13,ASSRTGDGANVLT
TRBV11-3,TRBJ1-1,11,ASSLGGWTEAF
TRBV19,TRBJ2-2,14,ATSGGAGSNTGELF
TRBV7-2,TRBJ1-5,13,ASSTKAGSNQPQH
TRBV20-1,TRBJ2-5,8,SAKRETQY
TRBV5-4,TRBJ2-5,13,ASSAPAPNQETQY
TRBV6-6,TRBJ1-4,13,ASSDSDRTVEKLF
TRBV11-1,TRBJ2-3,13,ASSRRGLVRDTQY
TRBV29-1,TRBJ2-6,12,SVVSGAGANVLT
TRBV11-3,TRBJ2-2,14,ASSLRLTGLTGELF
TRBV19,TRBJ2-7,11,ASSRTGGWEQY
TRBV4-1,TRBJ2-1,13,ASSQVRGSYNEQF
TRBV11-1,NA,12,ASSSGEGPYEQY
TRBV2,TRBJ1-1,11,ASRTTMNTEAF
TRBV13,TRBJ1-2,10,ASAWGGDGYT
TRBV5-4,TRBJ1-4,13,ASSAVTGGGEKLF
TRBV5-8,TRBJ2-3,13,ASSLMASGTDTQY
TRBV29-1,TRBJ1-1,11,SAMTGVNTEAF
TRBV5-8,TRBJ1-2,12,ASSFPDSLPGYT
TRBV5-3,TRBJ2-2,14,ARSPQQGASTGELF
TRBV4-2,TRBJ1-5,12,ASSQAESNQPQH
TRBV30,TRBJ2-3,11,AWSVSGRDTQY
TRBV6-1,TRBJ1-5,13,ASSLQDNSNQPQH
TRBV29-1,TRBJ1-1,10,SVLRQGLEAF
TRBV27,TRBJ2-1,11,ASSWGVYNEQF
TRBV5-1,NA,13,ASSPWNDRAYEQY
TRBV7-6,TRBJ2-1,13,ASSEDSNSYNEQF
TRBV25-1,TRBJ1-1,12,ASSVRGQGTEAF
TRBV4-1,TRBJ2-1,13,ASSQVLAGENEQF